This T cell receptor (beta chain) was captured by sequencing in a study of CD8+CD57+ T cells in acquired aplastic anemia. Worth noting for this clonotype: Its matching antigen is unknown.

General observations from the study: Researchers report that about 29 CD8+ CDR3 sequences appeared in both patients and controls.

The TCR beta profiling, which covered VDJ combination and CDR3 sequence, was carried out using genomic DNA as the template. TCRdb reprocessed the reads with MiXCR, giving one entry per CDR3 protein. In the table there are about 190,000 distinct CDR3 sequences, roughly half of which are singletons. The sequencing input was sorted CD4+, CD8+, or CD8+CD57+ T cells (not recorded which) from PBMCs. The TCR comes from a human donor in good health, serving as a control.

The CDR3 is CATSEGGGSEQYF. CDR3 in DNA: TGTGCCACCAGTGAGGGAGGCGGTAGCGAGCAGTACTTC. This chain joins TRBV24-1 and TRBJ2-7; tentatively, D is TRBD2 (6 bases). V was cut by 4 bases and J by 6 bases, with 12 bases left in between. This CDR3 is built from 13 residues. Germline CDR1 KGHDR, CDR2 SFDVKD.